Listed below are T cell receptor beta chains from one sample, sequenced in a study of OX40 agonist ivuxolimab in advanced cancers. Clones were sequenced by immunoSEQ multiplex PCR, and TCRdb holds only the in-frame ones, with some missing. The sample has more than 80,000 clones; about nine tenths are singletons. Sequencing used CD4+ or CD8+ T cells sorted from blood, obtained in a trial of the OX40 agonist ivuxolimab. These receptors originate from an adult with an advanced solid tumor such as melanoma, head and neck, liver or kidney cancer. Both conserved end residues are part of each CDR3. The order of the fields is J gene, clone size, V gene, D gene, CDR3 DNA, CDR3 protein. The D gene is left open where the match is weak. Clone size is stated in some rows and not others, as once, few, many or a class when expanded.

j_call: TRBJ2-1; clone_size: NA; v_call: TRBV18; d_call: TRBD2; cdr3_nt: TGTGCCAGCTCACCACGGGGTAGCGGGGGTAATGAGCAGTTCTTC; cdr3_aa: CASSPRGSGGNEQFF
j_call: TRBJ1-1; clone_size: many; v_call: TRBV19; d_call: NA; cdr3_nt: TGTGCCAGTAGTTCGTCCTTTGGGGTAGAGGAGGAAGCTTTCTTT; cdr3_aa: CASSSSFGVEEEAFF
j_call: TRBJ2-2; clone_size: NA; v_call: TRBV5-1; d_call: NA; cdr3_nt: TGCGCCAGCAGCTTACACCACGATACAGGGACCGGGGAGCTGTTTTTT; cdr3_aa: CASSLHHDTGTGELFF
j_call: TRBJ2-5; clone_size: NA; v_call: TRBV29-1; d_call: TRBD2; cdr3_nt: TGCAGCGTGGAGAAGCGGGGGGGCCTTTGGGAGACCCAGTACTTC; cdr3_aa: CSVEKRGGLWETQYF
j_call: TRBJ1-2; clone_size: NA; v_call: TRBV28; d_call: NA; cdr3_nt: NA; cdr3_aa: CASSSSAQGGFYTF
j_call: TRBJ1-2; clone_size: NA; v_call: TRBV21-1; d_call: NA; cdr3_nt: TGTGCCCCAACCGCCGGTAACTATGGCTACACCTTC; cdr3_aa: CAPTAGNYGYTF
j_call: TRBJ2-5; clone_size: NA; v_call: TRBV7-8; d_call: TRBD1; cdr3_nt: TGTGCCAGCAGCGTCAGGGGACAGGTCGAGACCCAGTACTTC; cdr3_aa: CASSVRGQVETQYF
j_call: TRBJ2-2; clone_size: NA; v_call: TRBV7-9; d_call: NA; cdr3_nt: TGTGCCAGCATCATAGGATCGGGGAACACCGGGGAGCTGTTTTTT; cdr3_aa: CASIIGSGNTGELFF
j_call: TRBJ1-2; clone_size: NA; v_call: TRBV28; d_call: NA; cdr3_nt: TGTGCCAGCAGTTTCTTTTTGGGAGATAGCTACACCTTC; cdr3_aa: CASSFFLGDSYTF
j_call: TRBJ2-1; clone_size: NA; v_call: TRBV4-1; d_call: TRBD1; cdr3_nt: TGCGCCAGCAGCCAGGCTTCGGGACAGGGTATCTATGAGCAGTTCTTC; cdr3_aa: CASSQASGQGIYEQFF
j_call: TRBJ1-6; clone_size: NA; v_call: TRBV28; d_call: NA; cdr3_nt: TGTGCCAGCAGGGGGGGTCGACAGACACATTCACCCCTCCACTTT; cdr3_aa: CASRGGRQTHSPLHF